The entry below gives a single T cell receptor beta chain sequence along with its context. Its target is not known. CDR3 length: 14 amino acids. Germline values: CDR1 LNHDA, CDR2 SQIVND (reference sequence). The J segment lost 2 bases and the V segment lost 6 bases, leaving 4 bases of the junction unmatched. The PCR made use of 60 Vbeta and 13 Jbeta primers. Profiled with immunoSEQ multiplex PCR; TCRdb holds only in-frame clones, not every one. This sample has about 82,000 clones; 60% to 80% occur once, and the top ten carry more than 2.5%. These data come from a study of cytomegalovirus exposure and HLA in healthy donors. General study results and limits: The authors later linked a missense DCLRE1C variant to TCR beta V- and J-gene trimming. Rates of TCR association differed by HLA locus in a later analysis, with DRB1 highest and HLA-C lowest. A later analysis reportedly identified an Asian-associated ancestry cluster as carrying fewer N-insertions than the approximately 640-donor mean.

The receptor was isolated from a middle-aged man in good health and CMV-seronegative. J is TRBJ1-5 and V is TRBV19; 7 bases match TRBD1. The material sequenced was PBMCs. Here the CDR3 reads CASRETGRNQPQHF. As DNA, the CDR3 is TGTGCCAGTAGGGAGACAGGGCGCAATCAGCCCCAGCATTTT.